The clone carrying this T cell receptor beta chain was counted a few times. What it binds is unknown. Germline V gives CDR1 SGHNT, CDR2 YYREEE (reference sequence). V shed 4 bases and J shed 4 bases, with 11 bases lying between them. This CDR3 comprises 13 residues. CDR3 regions were amplified by Arm-PCR using iRepertoire HTBI primers to build TCR beta libraries. In TCRdb, the multiplex PCR reads were re-called with MiXCR into one record per CDR3 protein. Here the sample spans 350,000 to 550,000 distinct CDR3 sequences, roughly 15% being singletons. The entry originates in a study of regulatory T cells in long-lasting Graves disease. The time point was: newly diagnosed GD, antithyroid drugs for less than 3 months. Preparation of the TCR library used RNA extracted from PBMCs. Broader study findings: TCR diversity in persistent Graves' patients was below that of newly diagnosed ones. Persistent disease showed a preference for TRBV28, TRBJ1-2 and TRBJ2-5.

These data also formed part of another study, on T cells in Graves' hyperthyroidism and ophthalmopathy. Per that study: First-round RT-PCR with HTBI primers amplified the TCR CDR3 region. Most thyroid clonotypes expanded above 0.001 appeared in blood too.

This clonotype was obtained from a woman between 18 and 30 years old with Graves disease. V and J are TRBV5-4 and TRBJ2-5, with TRBD2 as a possible D gene (5 bases). The sequences come from peripheral blood mononuclear cells (PBMCs), collected at new diagnosis, from a patient treated with antithyroid drugs. The CDR3 loop is CASSTGSSETQYF. The CDR3 region has the DNA TGTGCCAGCAGCACGGGGTCCTCAGAGACCCAGTACTTC.